The next 3 T cell receptor beta chains were all read from a single sample in a study of cytomegalovirus exposure and HLA in healthy donors (dated by TCRdb to about 2017). Libraries were made using the immunoSEQ multiplex PCR assay. The multiplex PCR relied on a mix of 60 forward primers for TCR Vbeta segments and 13 reverse primers for TCR Jbeta segments. TCRdb took over this immuneACCESS table, retaining in-frame rearrangements with V and J assigned. Such tables are incomplete; in checked studies, under half of the missing clones stem from an unresolved V gene, and the remainder is unexplained. The table for this sample lists 55,000 to 75,000 clones; about two thirds of them were counted only once. Over 15% of the sample belongs to the ten largest clones. What was sequenced was PBMCs. The receptors here all came from a man in his forties in good health and CMV-seropositive.

The rearrangement uses TRBV2 and TRBJ2-3; 10 bases align to TRBD2. CDR3 length equals 17 residues. V trimming: 4 bases; J trimming: 2 bases; junction bases outside the gene matches: 9. Germline lookup yields CDR1 SNHLY and CDR2 FYNNEI. DNA for the CDR3: TGTGCCAGCAGTGGGGCTAGCGGGGGCTCCTACACAGATACGCAGTATTTT. The encoded protein is CASSGASGGSYTDTQYF.

CDR3 loop: CASSLDGSTDTQYF. Written as DNA, the CDR3 is TGCGCCAGCAGCTTGGACGGGAGCACAGATACGCAGTATTTT. The chain carries TRBV5-1 and TRBJ2-3; D not certain. V was clipped by 0 bases and J by 0 bases, with 5 bases between them. Germline V CDR1 and CDR2: SGHRS, YFSETQ. This CDR3 has 14 amino acids.

This chain joins TRBV5-1 and TRBJ2-6, with TRBD2 matching 16 bases. CDR1 and CDR2 from the germline V gene are SGHRS and YFSETQ. The CDR3 spans 19 residues. J lost 3 bases, V lost 4 bases, and 7 bases had no gene match. The CDR3 reads CASSLEGLAGGGGANVLTF. The CDR3, as DNA: TGCGCCAGCAGCCTCGAGGGACTAGCGGGAGGGGGTGGGGCCAACGTCCTGACTTTC.